Listed below are T cell receptor beta chains from one sample, sequenced in a study of post-analysis software for immune sequencing data. TCRdb used MiXCR to reprocess the PCR reads, holding one entry per CDR3 protein. The data contain about 810,000 distinct CDR3 sequences, 53% of them seen just once; the ten biggest clones take up 4.6%. Specimen: blood. The receptors were gathered from a girl aged 10-17 years with multiple sclerosis. Each CDR3 is given with its conserved first and last residue. The D gene is left open where the match is weak. Clone size is shown for a subset of rows, as once, few, many or a class of expanded clone.

v_gene	d_gene	j_gene	abundance	CDR3nt	CDR3aa
TRBV20-1	TRBD2	TRBJ2-1	few	TGCAGTGCGAAGACGGGGGGGCCTAATGAGCAGTTCTTC	CSAKTGGPNEQFF
TRBV7-9	TRBD2	TRBJ2-7	few	TGTGCCGGTGGGACTAGCGGCGCCACCTACGAGCAGTACTTC	CAGGTSGATYEQYF
TRBV6-2/TRBV6-3	.	TRBJ2-2	few	TGTGCCAGCAGCTCGATCCAACAGGGTTACACCGGGGAGCTGTTTTTT	CASSSIQQGYTGELFF
TRBV5-5	TRBD1	TRBJ1-6	.	TGTGCCAGCAGCCTCGGGGCCAGACAGGGAAATAATTCACCCCTCCACTTT	CASSLGARQGNNSPLHF
TRBV15	.	TRBJ2-1	.	TGTGCCACCAGCAGGGTCTTAGGGAGCTCCTACAATGAGCAGTTCTTC	CATSRVLGSSYNEQFF
TRBV3-1	TRBD2	TRBJ2-1	.	TGTGCCAGCAGCCCCCGGACTAGCGCTCCGTTCTTC	CASSPRTSAPFF
TRBV9	.	TRBJ1-1	.	TGTGCCAGCAGCTCCCGTCCCGGCTCTACTGAAGCTTTCTTT	CASSSRPGSTEAFF
TRBV20-1	.	TRBJ2-5	.	TGCAGTGCTTTGGAGGACACCACGTACCTAGGGACCCAGTACTTC	CSALEDTTYLGTQYF
TRBV20-1	.	TRBJ2-5	.	TGCAGTGCTAGCGAGGGCCCATCGCAAGAGACCCAGTACTTC	CSASEGPSQETQYF
TRBV12-3/TRBV12-4	.	TRBJ2-7	.	TGTGCCAGCAGTTTAAGGAAACACGAGCAGTACTTC	CASSLRKHEQYF
TRBV29-1	.	TRBJ1-5	.	TGCAGCGTTGCGGAGAACGACAATCAGCCCCAGCATTTT	CSVAENDNQPQHF
TRBV4-2	.	TRBJ2-5	.	TGTGCCAGCAGCCAAGCGGCGTTCACCGACTCACAAGAGACCCAGTACTTC	CASSQAAFTDSQETQYF
TRBV10-3	TRBD1	TRBJ2-1	.	TGTGCCATCAGTGACGACACGGGGGGACAGGGGCTTCGGGAGCAGTTCTTC	CAISDDTGGQGLREQFF
TRBV12-3/TRBV12-4	.	TRBJ2-5	few	TGTGCCAGCAGTTCTCATCTCGGGAGCCCATCGCACGAGACCCAGTACTTC	CASSSHLGSPSHETQYF
TRBV11-2	.	TRBJ1-1	.	TGTGCCAGCAGCTTAGGGCCAGGGAATAGGGCCACTGAAGCTTTCTTT	CASSLGPGNRATEAFF
TRBV7-3	.	TRBJ2-3	.	TGTGCCAGCAGCCCCGGACCTAGATCGGCAGATACGCAGTATTTT	CASSPGPRSADTQYF
TRBV4-1	TRBD2	TRBJ2-3	.	TGCGCCAGCAGCCAGCCGCGGGGGGCAGATACGCAGTATTTT	CASSQPRGADTQYF
TRBV7-9	.	TRBJ2-7	.	TGTGCCAGCAGCGTAGACGACGAGCAGTACTTC	CASSVDDEQYF
TRBV20-1	.	TRBJ1-4	.	TGCAGTGCTAGGTGGGGCAGGGCACGGGAAAAACTGTTTTTT	CSARWGRAREKLFF
TRBV29-1	.	TRBJ1-2	.	TGCAGCGTTGAGCAGGGGACATTTGGCTACACCTTC	CSVEQGTFGYTF
TRBV5-1	TRBD2	TRBJ2-3	few	TGCGCCAGCAGCTGGGCGGGAGCTAGCACAGATACGCAGTATTTT	CASSWAGASTDTQYF
TRBV6-1	.	TRBJ2-7	.	TGTGCCACGAAATGGGCAGGGGCAAGCTCCTACGAGCAGTACTTC	CATKWAGASSYEQYF
TRBV12-3/TRBV12-4	TRBD1	TRBJ2-5	few	TGTGCCAGCAGACGAGGACAGGGCGGGGAGACCCAGTACTTC	CASRRGQGGETQYF
TRBV7-9	TRBD2	TRBJ2-1	.	TGTGCCAGCAGCTCTCTAGCGGGGCACAATGAGCAGTTCTTC	CASSSLAGHNEQFF
TRBV7-3	.	TRBJ2-6	few	TGTGCCAGCAGCCTACTCGGAAGGGCCAACGTCCTGACTTTC	CASSLLGRANVLTF
TRBV20-1	TRBD1	TRBJ1-6	.	TGCAGTGCTCGACAGGGGGCGGAAGGGTCACCCCTCCACTTT	CSARQGAEGSPLHF
TRBV6-5	.	TRBJ2-3	few	TGTGCCAGCAGTTACTCCGCCCCCACAGATACGCAGTATTTT	CASSYSAPTDTQYF
TRBV7-3	.	TRBJ1-6	.	TGTGCCAGCAGCAAACAGGGTTATAATTCACCCCTCCACTTT	CASSKQGYNSPLHF
TRBV28	.	TRBJ2-6	.	TGTGCCAGCAGTCCAATACAGTTCTCTGGGGCCAACGTCCTGACTTTC	CASSPIQFSGANVLTF
TRBV27	TRBD1	TRBJ1-1	.	TGTGCCAGCAGTTCAAAGGGGGCCCCATACACTGAAGCTTTCTTT	CASSSKGAPYTEAFF
TRBV7-9	.	TRBJ1-2	.	TGTGCCAGCAGCTTCGGTGCATACGACTATGGCTACACCTTC	CASSFGAYDYGYTF
TRBV12-3/TRBV12-4	TRBD2	TRBJ2-3	few	TGTGCCAGCAGTTTTTCCGCTAGCGGGGATTCGGGAAATACGCAGTATTTT	CASSFSASGDSGNTQYF
TRBV5-5	.	TRBJ2-7	few	TGTGCCAGCAGCTTAACGGCGGCGCGCTACGAGCAGTACTTC	CASSLTAARYEQYF
TRBV20-1	TRBD2	TRBJ2-7	few	TGCAGCTTACTAGCGGGGGCTTACGAGCAGTACTTC	CSLLAGAYEQYF
TRBV7-2	TRBD2	TRBJ2-7	.	TGTGCCAGCAGCCCAAGACCGGGACTAGCCCAGTACGAGCAGTACTTC	CASSPRPGLAQYEQYF
TRBV3-1	TRBD1	TRBJ1-6	.	TGTGCCAGCATGGATCTGGGACAGGGGACTTCACCCCTCCACTTT	CASMDLGQGTSPLHF
TRBV29-1	TRBD1	TRBJ1-2	.	TGCAGCGTCCAGAGTGGACAGGGTGGCTACACCTTC	CSVQSGQGGYTF
TRBV6-2/TRBV6-3	.	TRBJ2-5	few	TGTGCCAGCAGTTTCGGGGCCAGGGCCCAAGAGACCCAGTACTTC	CASSFGARAQETQYF
TRBV6-5	TRBD2	TRBJ2-1	few	TGTGCCAGCAGTTACCGTCCCAAAGGGACTAGCGGGGGGGTGGGGTACAATGAGCAGTTCTTC	CASSYRPKGTSGGVGYNEQFF
TRBV7-9	TRBD1	TRBJ2-3	.	TGTGCCAGCAGCCCAGGACAGGGGATCACAGATACGCAGTATTTT	CASSPGQGITDTQYF
TRBV7-9	.	TRBJ2-7	.	TGTGCCAGCAGCTTAAAGTCGGGGGCCTACGAGCAGTACTTC	CASSLKSGAYEQYF
TRBV7-9	.	TRBJ2-7	.	TGTGCCAGCGGGTTAAAGGGGAAATCCTACGAGCAGTACTTC	CASGLKGKSYEQYF
TRBV7-9	TRBD2	TRBJ2-5	few	TGTGCCAGCAGCTGGACTAGCGGGAGGAAGGAGACCCAGTACTTC	CASSWTSGRKETQYF
TRBV6-5	.	TRBJ2-5	many	TGTGCCAGCAGGGGACTCCAAGAGACCCAGTACTTC	CASRGLQETQYF
TRBV30	.	TRBJ1-6	.	TGTGCCTGGGGGGCCGACCCCGGGGATATGGCCCTCCACTTT	CAWGADPGDMALHF
TRBV6-2/TRBV6-3	.	TRBJ2-7	few	TGTGCCAGCAGTCGGGCCGGGGACACCTACGAGCAGTACTTC	CASSRAGDTYEQYF
TRBV20-1	.	TRBJ2-1	once	TGCAGTGCTGCCAGCCGCTACAATGAGCAGTTCTTC	CSAASRYNEQFF
TRBV7-9	.	TRBJ2-3	.	TGTGCCAGCAGGTATGCGGCGGGCTCTCGGAATGATACGCAGTATTTT	CASRYAAGSRNDTQYF
TRBV9	TRBD2	TRBJ2-6	few	TGTGCCAGCAGCGCCCACGCTCGGGAGGGAGCTGGGGCCAACGTCCTGACTTTC	CASSAHAREGAGANVLTF
TRBV7-2	.	TRBJ2-3	.	TGTGCCAGCAGCTACTGGGGGACACCTAGCACAGATACGCAGTATTTT	CASSYWGTPSTDTQYF
TRBV20-1	.	TRBJ2-2	few	TGCAGTGCTAGAGATACGACAGAGAACACCGGGGAGCTGTTTTTT	CSARDTTENTGELFF
TRBV12-3/TRBV12-4	.	TRBJ2-1	.	TGTGCCAGCAGTTTATACTGGAAGGGCGGGCGGACCTACAATGAGCAGTTCTTC	CASSLYWKGGRTYNEQFF
TRBV3-1	TRBD1	TRBJ2-5	.	TGTGCCAGCAGCTACGACAGGGGGCTAGGAGAGACCCAGTACTTC	CASSYDRGLGETQYF
TRBV2	.	TRBJ1-2	.	TGTGCCAGCAATGGGGGCAGACTTAACTATGGCTACACCTTC	CASNGGRLNYGYTF
TRBV9	.	TRBJ2-1	.	TGTGCCAGCAGCGTAGGTGGCAGTGACAATGAGCAGTTCTTC	CASSVGGSDNEQFF